The entry below describes one T cell receptor beta chain. Its cognate antigen is unknown. Assay: immunoSEQ multiplex PCR; the TCRdb copy retains only in-frame clones and omits some. The profile shows some 150,000 clones, 87% of them singletons. The sample originates from a study of T cell responses to AZD1222 COVID-19 vaccine. Findings of the study overall: CD4 TCRs associated with vaccination spanned spike, dominating at 160-218 and 743-854.

Germline CDR1 is SGHDT and CDR2 is YYEEEE. The CDR3 spans 14 residues. V was shortened by 5 bases and J by 1 base, with 12 bases between the two germline ends. The V call is TRBV5-6, the J call TRBJ1-1, with D possibly matching TRBD1 (5 bases). The source material was peripheral blood, sampled 28 days after the second AZD1222 dose. The receptor comes from an adult who received the AZD1222 COVID-19 vaccine. This chain's CDR3 is CASSVGAKNTEAFF. The CDR3 coding sequence is TGTGCCAGCAGTGTTGGGGCAAAGAACACTGAAGCTTTCTTT.